Sequencing of this T cell receptor (beta chain) was carried out in a study of T cell clonotyping in hematopoietic cell transplantation. Looked up from germline, CDR1 is SQVTM and CDR2 is ANQGSEA. The CDR3 has 15 amino acids. Between the trimmed V and J ends, which lost 0 bases and 1 base, there was a span of 12 bases. TCRdb's table, derived via immunoSEQ multiplex PCR, lists solely in-frame clones and lacks some. The data show approximately 5,000 clones, with around 76% seen just once and around a fifth held by the top ten. The TCR was taken from a male patient aged 55 to 69 who had an allogeneic stem cell transplant, so T cells may come from the graft donor. Some clones in this sample may be carry-over from other donors' samples. Sequenced material: peripheral blood mononuclear cells, taken 100 days after allogeneic stem cell transplant. V usage is TRBV29-1 and J usage is TRBJ1-1; unclear D gene. The CDR3: CSVEDPWTENTEAFF. The CDR3 region has the DNA TGCAGCGTTGAAGATCCCTGGACGGAGAACACTGAAGCTTTCTTT.